This T cell receptor (beta chain) was obtained from a study of blood T cell repertoires in COVID-19. Turning to the study itself: From T cells, B-cell-depleted T cells, or PBMCs came the material, which was cDNA or gDNA.

The CDR3 is 15 residues long. The germline V gene has CDR1 MDHEN and CDR2 SYDVKM. Unmatched junction bases numbered 6, after V lost 2 bases and J lost 10 bases. Libraries were prepared by immunoSEQ multiplex PCR; TCRdb keeps only in-frame clonotypes and omits some of them. The sample contains 110,000 or so clones, less than 85% of which appear only once. This clone was seen just once. Source material: peripheral blood. The genes are TRBV28 and TRBJ1-6, with 9 bases aligning to TRBD1. The sequence came from a human donor in a cohort sampled during active COVID-19. CDR3 sequence reads: CASSLNRGRGSPLHF. In DNA, the CDR3 is TGTGCCAGCAGTTTAAACAGGGGGCGGGGATCACCCCTCCACTTT.